Listed here are 30 T cell receptor beta chains from one sample, sequenced in a study of T-cell reconstitution after alpha-beta-depleted transplantation in children. Unique molecular identifiers were incorporated into the prepared TCRbeta library. MiXCR was run by TCRdb on the PCR reads, yielding one entry per CDR3 protein. Seen here are more than 400,000 distinct CDR3 sequences, about an eighth observed once, and the top ten hold 11% to 15%. Material: PBMCs, mostly from graft donor cells, obtained 180 days after TCRalphabeta/CD19-depleted stem cell transplant. The receptors derive from a female patient younger than 10 who had a stem cell transplant for aplastic anemia, so the T cells may come from the graft donor.

This clonotype occurred many times. The genes are TRBV10-3 and TRBJ2-7; 8 bases fit TRBD1. The junction had 8 bases not matched to a gene; V was cut back by 6 bases and J by 1 base. Per germline, CDR1 ENHRY and CDR2 SYGVKD. The CDR3 is made up of 15 amino acids. Here the CDR3 reads CAISGGQGASYEQYF. CDR3 bases: TGTGCCATCAGCGGAGGCCAGGGGGCTTCCTACGAGCAGTACTTC.

This CDR3 is CASNRASQVNEQFF. The CDR3 coding sequence is TGTGCCAGCAACAGGGCATCCCAGGTCAATGAGCAGTTCTTC. The V and J genes are TRBV27 and TRBJ2-1, with D perhaps matching TRBD1 (6 bases). Germline V gives CDR1 MNHEY, CDR2 SMNVEV (reference sequence). The CDR3 is 14 residues long. V was cut by 7 bases and J by 6 bases, with 16 bases left in between.

This clonotype has a handful of counts. The chain couples TRBV29-1 to TRBJ2-7; TRBD2 is a possible D gene (7 bases). CDR3 length: 14 amino acids. The V end lost 7 bases, the J end lost 1 base, and 17 bases lay between the germline ends. Germline assignment: CDR1 SQVTM and CDR2 ANQGSEA. The CDR3: CSGIYREGSYEQYF. The CDR3 bases are TGCAGCGGAATCTACAGGGAGGGGTCCTACGAGCAGTACTTC.

This sequence joins TRBV6-2 or TRBV6-3 and TRBJ2-1; D is unresolved. Trimming stripped 6 bases from V and 4 bases from J, with 7 bases between. Germline CDR1 reads MNHEY; CDR2 reads SVGEGT. CDR3 length equals 12 residues. CDR3 in DNA: TGTGCCAGCAGCTACACGTACAATGAGCAGTTCTTC. Protein: CASSYTYNEQFF.

This sequence joins TRBV28 and TRBJ2-7; D remains unclear. The CDR3 is 12 residues long. Germline CDR1 reads MDHEN; CDR2 reads SYDVKM. Trimming shortened V by 4 bases and J by 4 bases, and 8 bases separated the two germline ends. The CDR3 DNA follows: TGTGCCAGCAGTTCCGGGTTGTACGAGCAGTACTTC. Translated: CASSSGLYEQYF.

This clonotype has only a few counts. The rearrangement links TRBV11-2 to TRBJ2-7; 12 nucleotides agree with TRBD2. Germline loops: CDR1 SGHAT, CDR2 FQNNGV. The V and J ends lost 1 base and 3 bases, in that order; junction bases with no gene match: 7. CDR3 length: 17 residues. CDR3 nucleotide sequence: TGTGCCAGCAGCTTAGTGACTAGCGGGAGCCTGAACTACGAGCAGTACGTC. Its translation is CASSLVTSGSLNYEQYV.

The CDR3 DNA reads as TGTGCCATCAGTTCCGGGACCCGCTTCTTCTTC. Translating it yields CAISSGTRFFF. The chain couples TRBV10-3 to TRBJ2-1, with D perhaps assigned TRBD1 or TRBD2 (5 bases each). The V gene's germline CDR1 is ENHRY and CDR2 SYGVKD. The ends were cut back, 5 bases at V and 16 bases at J, with 15 bases in the middle. The CDR3 is 11 residues long.

This clonotype was picked up many times. V and J are TRBV18 and TRBJ2-1, with D possibly matching TRBD2 (5 bases). V lost 3 bases, J lost 3 bases, and 6 bases lay in between. Per germline, CDR1 KGHSH and CDR2 LQKENI. The CDR3 spans 13 residues. In nucleotides, the CDR3 is TGTGCCAGCTCACCCGGGGTCTACAATGAGCAGTTCTTC. Translation gives CASSPGVYNEQFF.

This sequence joins TRBV7-9 and TRBJ2-6; maybe TRBD1 (6 bases). CDR3 size: 16 residues. The germline V gene encodes CDR1 SEHNR and CDR2 FQNEAQ (reference sequence). V shed 3 bases and J shed 4 bases, with 13 bases lying between them. The CDR3 DNA follows: TGTGCCAGCAGCTTTACAGGGATCGAGGGGGCCAACGTCCTGACTTTC. This translates into CASSFTGIEGANVLTF.

This clonotype came up many times. The rearrangement links TRBV4-3 to TRBJ2-2, with D uncertain. From germline, CDR1 is LGHNA and CDR2 YSLEER. The V and J ends lost 6 bases and 6 bases respectively, with 5 bases between them. The CDR3 contains 11 residues. CDR3 coding DNA: TGCGCCAGCAGTGGAGCCGGGGAGCTGTTTTTT. Its protein is CASSGAGELFF.

This clonotype was observed a few times. This sequence joins TRBV12-3 or TRBV12-4 and TRBJ2-7; TRBD2 might be the D (7 bases). Trimming left V 6 bases short and J 5 bases short, with 17 bases between. The CDR3 is 14 residues long. In DNA form, the CDR3 reads TGTGCCAGCAGCAGAGGGGGGGATCCCCACGAGCAGTACTTC. This sequence encodes CASSRGGDPHEQYF.

This clonotype has a handful of counts. The chain joins TRBV27 to TRBJ2-7; D remains ambiguous. Trimming stripped 3 bases from V and 3 bases from J, with 3 bases between. There are 11 residues in the CDR3. Germline values: CDR1 MNHEY, CDR2 SMNVEV (reference sequence). CDR3 nucleotides: TGTGCCAGCAGTTTCCACTACGAGCAGTACGTC. Protein product: CASSFHYEQYV.

This clonotype was seen a handful of times. This chain links TRBV28 with TRBJ2-7, with TRBD2 as a possible D gene (5 bases). This CDR3 spans 17 amino acids. Germline lookup yields CDR1 MDHEN and CDR2 SYDVKM. Trimming shortened V by 5 bases and J by 9 bases, and 29 bases separated the two germline ends. The CDR3 DNA sequence: TGTGCCAGCAGTCTTGCGATAGGCGGCGGACCCCCCCGGGGGCAGTACGTC. It translates to CASSLAIGGGPPRGQYV.

The V and J genes are TRBV7-9 and TRBJ2-3; 9 bases line up with TRBD2. Trimming cost V 6 bases and J 1 base; bases outside gene matches: 8. CDR3 length: 16 residues. CDR1 and CDR2 from the germline V gene are SEHNR and FQNEAQ (reference sequence). The CDR3 coding sequence is TGTGCCAGCAGTCGGGGACTAGCTGTTCGCACAGATACGCAGTATTTT. Encoded protein: CASSRGLAVRTDTQYF.

The chain is built from TRBV6-2 or TRBV6-3 and TRBJ1-2; 10 bases fit TRBD1. CDR1 and CDR2 (germline): MNHEY, SVGEGT. After removal of 6 bases from V and 4 bases from J, the junction contained 11 bases not matched to a gene. CDR3 size: 16 residues. For the CDR3, the DNA is TGTGCCAGCAGCCAACGACAGGGGGCCCGAATCTATGGCTACACCTTC. This sequence encodes CASSQRQGARIYGYTF.

This clonotype came up many times. The V and J genes are TRBV7-2 and TRBJ2-2; D gene uncertain. This CDR3 region has 13 residues. Germline lookup yields CDR1 SGHTA and CDR2 FQGNSA. V shed 5 bases and J shed 5 bases, with 9 bases lying between them. CDR3 loop: CASSLSRTGELFF. CDR3 bases: TGTGCCAGCAGCCTTTCTAGGACCGGGGAGCTGTTTTTT.

This clonotype was picked up a small number of times. The chain couples TRBV25-1 to TRBJ2-3; possibly TRBD2 for D (6 bases). Trimming removed 5 bases from V and 2 bases from J, with 17 bases in between. Germline values: CDR1 MGHDK, CDR2 SYGVNS. This CDR3 is built from 16 residues. The CDR3 loop is CASSFLIAEPTDTQYF. CDR3 nucleotides: TGTGCCAGCAGTTTTTTAATAGCGGAACCCACAGATACGCAGTATTTT.

The chain is built from TRBV10-3 and TRBJ2-1, with 8 bases fitting TRBD1. V lost 7 bases to trimming and J lost 0 bases; unmatched junction nucleotides: 8. The CDR3 consists of 16 residues. Germline CDR1 is ENHRY and CDR2 is SYGVKD. CDR3 sequence reads: CAITQQGAISYNEQFF. For the CDR3, the DNA is TGTGCCATCACCCAGCAGGGGGCGATCTCCTACAATGAGCAGTTCTTC.

This clonotype turned up a few times. The genes are TRBV9 and TRBJ2-3; D is perhaps TRBD2 (7 bases). Per germline, CDR1 SGDLS and CDR2 YYNGEE. V shed 0 bases and J shed 4 bases, with 12 bases lying between them. CDR3 length equals 15 residues. The CDR3 nucleotides read TGTGCCAGCAGCGTAGATGGCGGGGGCGCAGATACGCAGTATTTT. This translates into CASSVDGGGADTQYF.

Points on this clonotype: The final CDR3 position lacks the conserved phenylalanine or tryptophan, pointing to a likely read error. V is TRBV11-1 and J is TRBJ2-6; 8 positions agree with TRBD1. The CDR3 is made up of 20 amino acids. The V and J ends lost 6 bases and 0 bases, in that order; junction bases with no gene match: 16. The V gene's germline CDR1 is SGHAT and CDR2 FQDESV (reference sequence). The CDR3 DNA reads as TGTGCCAGCAGACATCTGCCGGACAGGGCGACGAGCTCTGGGGCCAACGTCCTGACTTTG. Its translation is CASRHLPDRATSSGANVLTL.

This clonotype was picked up many times. This chain links TRBV12-3 or TRBV12-4 with TRBJ2-1; D perhaps matches TRBD2 (6 bases). Trimming took 10 bases from V and 10 from J, leaving 14 bases between them. CDR3 length equals 11 residues. This chain's CDR3 is CAIPMGLEQFF. The CDR3 DNA reads TGTGCCATCCCAATGGGACTCGAGCAGTTCTTC.

J is TRBJ2-3 and V is TRBV7-2; 11 nucleotides agree with TRBD2. Trimming at V came to 2 bases and at J to 6 bases, leaving 7 bases not matched to a gene. CDR3 length: 16 residues. Germline CDR1 SGHTA, CDR2 FQGNSA. The CDR3 protein is CASSLRVAGGVDTQYF. In nucleotides, the CDR3 is TGTGCCAGCAGCTTAAGGGTAGCGGGAGGGGTGGATACGCAGTATTTT. Drawing the rest from reference TRBV7-2 and TRBJ2-3, the complete variable domain is GAGVSQSPSNKVTEKGKDVELRCDPISGHTALYWYRQSLGQGLEFLIYFQGNSAPDKSGLPSDRFSAERTGGSVSTLTIQRTQQEDSAVYLCASSLRVAGGVDTQYFGPGTRLTVL.

The chain has TRBV14 and TRBJ2-5; maybe TRBD1 (6 bases). CDR1 SGHDN and CDR2 FVKESK come from the germline V gene. The germline V and J ends were trimmed by 6 bases and 6 bases, with 26 bases remaining between them. CDR3 length: 17 residues. The CDR3 DNA is TGTGCCAGCAGTCCGGCAGGGGCGTCGCGGAGTCGGCAGACCCAGTACTTC. As protein: CASSPAGASRSRQTQYF. Using reference TRBV14 and TRBJ2-5 for the parts outside the CDR3, the full variable domain is EAGVTQFPSHSVIEKGQTVTLRCDPISGHDNLYWYRRVMGKEIKFLLHFVKESKQDESGMPNNRFLAERTGGTYSTLKVQPAELEDSGVYFCASSPAGASRSRQTQYFGPGTRLLVL.

There are many counts of this clonotype. The chain combines TRBV6-1 with TRBJ1-5, with D unresolved. V lost 5 bases and J 0 bases, leaving 5 bases between the germline ends. The V gene's germline CDR1 is MNHNS and CDR2 SASEGT. The CDR3 contains 13 residues. CDR3 coding DNA: TGTGCCAGCAGTCAACATAGCAATCAGCCCCAGCATTTT. This gives the protein CASSQHSNQPQHF.

In this sample, this clonotype turned up a few times. The rearrangement links TRBV7-9 to TRBJ2-7; no firm D call. Trimming shortened V by 5 bases and J by 4 bases, and 9 bases separated the two germline ends. Germline lookup yields CDR1 SEHNR and CDR2 FQNEAQ (reference sequence). This CDR3 is built from 12 residues. The CDR3 loop reads CASSPIRYEQYF. CDR3 coding DNA: TGTGCCAGCAGCCCGATAAGATACGAGCAGTACTTC.

This clonotype showed up many times. The rearrangement uses TRBV9 and TRBJ1-5; D is uncertain. V gave up 0 bases and J gave up 6 bases, with 10 bases separating them. CDR1 is SGDLS, CDR2 YYNGEE, per germline. CDR3 length: 14 amino acids. The CDR3 protein is CASSVGLEGQPQHF. Written as DNA, the CDR3 is TGTGCCAGCAGCGTAGGCCTTGAGGGTCAGCCCCAGCATTTT. Filled out from reference TRBV9 and TRBJ1-5, the complete variable domain reads DSGVTQTPKHLITATGQRVTLRCSPRSGDLSVYWYQQSLDQGLQFLIQYYNGEERAKGNILERFSAQQFPDLHSELNLSSLELGDSALYFCASSVGLEGQPQHFGDGTRLSIL.

The table lists this clonotype with a few counts. V gene TRBV24-1 combines with J gene TRBJ1-5; 12 positions agree with TRBD1. Germline loops: CDR1 KGHDR, CDR2 SFDVKD. Germline trimming cut 4 bases from V and 5 bases from J; bases unmatched to any gene: 11. This CDR3 spans 18 amino acids. The DNA for the CDR3 is TGTGCCACCAGTGAGCCTGCCGGGACAGGGGGCGGGGATCAGCCCCAGCATTTT. Translating it yields CATSEPAGTGGGDQPQHF.

The gene calls are TRBV12-3 or TRBV12-4 and TRBJ2-1; no clear D. Trimming removed 6 bases from V and 6 bases from J, with 18 bases in between. The CDR3 length is 15 residues. CDR3 loop: CASSPLRGWGNEQFF. CDR3 DNA: TGTGCCAGCAGCCCCCTCCGTGGGTGGGGCAATGAGCAGTTCTTC.

The chain carries TRBV28 and TRBJ2-4, with 12 bases lining up with TRBD2. This CDR3 comprises 19 residues. CDR1 and CDR2 from the germline V gene are MDHEN and SYDVKM. J gave up 0 bases and V 3 bases, and 9 bases lay outside the gene matches. The CDR3 sequence: CASSFSSSGRVLAKNIQYF. CDR3 DNA sequence: TGTGCCAGCAGTTTTTCATCTAGCGGGAGGGTTCTAGCCAAAAACATTCAGTACTTC.

This clonotype was picked up a small number of times. The chain has TRBV5-8 and TRBJ2-5; D gene uncertain. CDR3 size: 14 residues. Germline values: CDR1 SGHTS, CDR2 YDEGEE. Deletions cut 4 bases from V and 2 bases from J, with 12 bases between. CDR3 in amino acids: CASSTDTSQETQYF. The CDR3 DNA is TGTGCCAGCAGCACCGACACAAGTCAAGAGACCCAGTACTTC.